One sample yielded the 31 T cell receptor beta chains listed below, sequenced in a study of Graves' ophthalmopathy and Graves' hyperthyroidism. CDR3 regions of TCR beta were amplified from RNA transcripts. An initial RT-PCR round employing HTBI primers preceded a second-round multiplex PCR. Via MiXCR, TCRdb re-called the multiplex PCR reads, giving one row per CDR3 protein. The table records roughly 300,000 distinct CDR3 sequences, 17% of them present only once. Source material: peripheral blood. Receptors originate from an adult man with Graves' ophthalmopathy.

This clonotype was picked up many times. The V gene is TRBV6-5, the J gene TRBJ2-5; 8 nucleotides line up with TRBD2. J gave up 5 bases and V 0 bases, and 5 bases lay outside the gene matches. CDR3 size: 15 residues. The germline CDR1 and CDR2 sequences are MNHEY and SVGAGI. This chain's CDR3 is CASSYSRGGRETQYF. Here the CDR3 DNA reads TGTGCCAGCAGTTACTCTCGGGGGGGAAGGGAGACCCAGTACTTC.

This clonotype was recorded many times. J is TRBJ1-2 and V is TRBV19; no definite D call. CDR3 length equals 14 residues. Germline loops: CDR1 LNHDA, CDR2 SQIVND (reference sequence). Trimming shortened V by 1 base and J by 2 bases, and 8 bases separated the two germline ends. As DNA, the CDR3 is TGTGCCAGTAGTATAGTATACGGGAACTATGGCTACACCTTC. It specifies CASSIVYGNYGYTF. Using reference TRBV19 and TRBJ1-2 for the parts outside the CDR3, the full variable domain is DGGITQSPKYLFRKEGQNVTLSCEQNLNHDAMYWYRQDPGQGLRLIYYSQIVNDFQKGDIAEGYSVSREKKESFPLTVTSAQKNPTAFYLCASSIVYGNYGYTFGSGTRLTVV.

This clonotype was observed at least ten times. V usage is TRBV6-4 and J usage is TRBJ2-2; D unresolved. In germline, CDR1 is MRHNA, CDR2 SNTAGT. The CDR3 covers 14 residues. V was trimmed by 7 bases and J by 1 base, leaving 10 bases between them. The CDR3 DNA reads as TGTGCCAGCACACACTCACTGAACACCGGGGAGCTGTTTTTT. It yields the protein CASTHSLNTGELFF.

This clonotype was seen many times. The chain links TRBV10-2 to TRBJ1-1; D is unresolved. V shed 6 bases and J shed 1 base, with 6 bases lying between them. The CDR3 covers 12 residues. Germline lookup yields CDR1 WSHSY and CDR2 SAAADI. CDR3 sequence reads: CASSPTNTEAFF. CDR3 nucleotide sequence: TGCGCCAGCAGCCCAACGAACACTGAAGCTTTCTTT.

The V call is TRBV6-2 or TRBV6-3, the J call TRBJ1-5; D remains unclear. The CDR3 is made up of 14 amino acids. Germline-derived CDR1 and CDR2 are MNHEY and SVGEGT. The germline V and J ends were trimmed by 8 bases and 2 bases, with 13 bases remaining between them. For the CDR3, the DNA is TGTGCCAGCGCACTCACTAGCGGCAATCAGCCCCAGCATTTT. Translated, it gives CASALTSGNQPQHF.

This clonotype has at least ten counts. This chain joins TRBV12-3 or TRBV12-4 and TRBJ2-5, with 9 bases matching TRBD2. The CDR3 has 16 amino acids. V dropped 3 bases and J dropped 7; count of bases not matched to a gene: 12. The CDR3 coding sequence is TGTGCCAGCAGTTTTATTGGCGGGGGGGCCTTCGGGACCCAGTACTTC. It translates to CASSFIGGGAFGTQYF.

This clonotype has ten or more counts. Germline and junction disagree at one end, which may indicate a read error. The chain carries TRBV4-2 and TRBJ2-7; a possible D gene is TRBD1 (6 bases). The CDR3 runs 17 residues. Germline assignment: CDR1 LGHNA and CDR2 YNFKEQ. The CDR3 nucleotides read TGTGCCAGCAGCCAAGATCTTTCTAGGACAGACCACTACGGGCAGTACTTC. It encodes CASSQDLSRTDHYGQYF.

On this clonotype itself: One base away lies a much larger clone, so this may be a sequencing read error. The J gene is TRBJ1-1, the V gene TRBV28; no definite D call. Trimming cost V 3 bases and J 7 bases, with 21 bases left between them. This CDR3 region has 16 residues. Germline V gene sequence: CDR1 MDHEN, CDR2 SYDVKM. Here the CDR3 reads CASSFQAATWYNEAFF. The CDR3, as DNA: TGTGCCAGCAGTTTCCAAGCCGCAACATGGTATAATGAAGCTTTCTTT. Full variable domain (remainder filled in from reference TRBV28 and TRBJ1-1): DVKVTQSSRYLVKRTGEKVFLECVQDMDHENMFWYRQDPGLGLRLIYFSYDVKMKEKGDIPEGYSVSREKKERFSLILESASTNQTSMYLCASSFQAATWYNEAFFGQGTRLTVV.

This clonotype occurred many times. A much larger clone differs by one base, so this may be a read error. The chain combines TRBV28 with TRBJ1-1; D gene ambiguous. The germline CDR1 and CDR2 sequences are MDHEN and SYDVKM. The CDR3 is made up of 12 amino acids. Here the CDR3 DNA reads TGTGCCAGCAATTTACAAACCACTGAAGCTTTCTTT. Protein product: CASNLQTTEAFF.

The table lists this clonotype with many counts. The V and J genes are TRBV13 and TRBJ1-5, with D maybe TRBD1 (6 bases). This CDR3 contains 14 residues. The V gene lost 2 bases and the J gene lost 4 bases, with 9 bases spanning the gap. From germline, CDR1 is PRHDT and CDR2 FYEKMQ (reference sequence). The CDR3 DNA reads TGTGCCAGCAGCTTAAGGGGGGATAATCAGCCCCAGCATTTT. Its translation is CASSLRGDNQPQHF.

This chain connects TRBV12-3 or TRBV12-4 to TRBJ1-5; D may be TRBD1 (5 bases). With 6 bases removed from V and 7 bases from J, the gap between germline ends came to 19 bases. The CDR3 length is 15 residues. The CDR3 nucleotides read TGTGCCAGCAGCCCACAGTCCGGGGGACGGCAGCCCCAGCATTTT. Amino acid sequence: CASSPQSGGRQPQHF.

This clonotype has at least ten counts. V is TRBV6-5 and J is TRBJ2-5, with D possibly being TRBD2 (5 bases). Germline CDR1 MNHEY, CDR2 SVGAGI. Trimming took 1 base from V and 5 from J, leaving 14 bases between them. This CDR3 has 15 residues. The CDR3 spells CASSYLAGGGETQYF. In DNA, the CDR3 is TGTGCCAGCAGTTACTTGGCGGGCGGCGGGGAGACCCAGTACTTC.

V and J are TRBV18 and TRBJ1-5; no clear D gene. Looked up from germline, CDR1 is KGHSH and CDR2 is LQKENI. CDR3 size: 15 residues. The V and J ends lost 2 bases and 4 bases respectively, with 12 bases between them. CDR3 region: CASSPSPAENQPQHF. The CDR3 DNA sequence: TGTGCCAGCTCACCAAGCCCGGCCGAGAATCAGCCCCAGCATTTT.

This clonotype was counted ten times or more. This rearrangement joins TRBV7-3 to TRBJ2-2; no firm D call. Between the trimmed V and J ends, which lost 5 bases and 3 bases, there was a span of 4 bases. Germline V gene lookup returns CDR1 SGHTA and CDR2 FQGTGA. The CDR3 is 12 amino acids. The CDR3 loop reads CASSTYTGELFF. The CDR3 DNA reads as TGTGCCAGCAGCACCTACACCGGGGAGCTGTTTTTT.

The rearrangement links TRBV6-2 or TRBV6-3 to TRBJ2-7, with a tentative D call TRBD2 (5 bases). The V end lost 6 bases, the J end lost 2 bases, and 11 bases lay between the germline ends. The CDR3 is 13 residues long. Germline loops: CDR1 MNHEY, CDR2 SVGEGT. The CDR3 bases are TGTGCCAGCAGGCATAGCGCTACCTACGAGCAGTACTTC. This sequence encodes CASRHSATYEQYF.

This chain connects TRBV7-6 to TRBJ2-7; weak D call: TRBD2 (5 bases). CDR3 size: 13 residues. Germline CDR1 is SGHVS and CDR2 is FNYEAQ. Trimming shortened V by 5 bases and J by 6 bases, and 14 bases separated the two germline ends. The CDR3 DNA reads as TGTGCCAGCAGCCTGGGGAGTGGTGGCGAGCAGTACTTC. Protein product: CASSLGSGGEQYF.

Ten or more counts support this clonotype. At one end, the junction sequence differs from germline, possibly due to a read error. The CDR3 bases are TGTGCTAGCAGCAGATTAAAACAGTACGATACGCAGTATTTT. Translation: CASSRLKQYDTQYF. The rearrangement uses TRBV7-7 and TRBJ2-3; D not certain. The V gene's germline CDR1 is SSHAT and CDR2 FNYEAQ (reference sequence). The CDR3 is 14 amino acids.

In this sample, this clonotype turned up many times. The rearrangement joins TRBV12-3 or TRBV12-4 to TRBJ1-1, with a tentative D call TRBD1 (6 bases). Trimming stripped 5 bases from V and 2 bases from J, with 12 bases between. This CDR3 contains 14 residues. CDR3 bases: TGTGCCAGCAGTGCCGGGACAATTAACACTGAAGCTTTCTTT. Encoded protein: CASSAGTINTEAFF.

This clonotype has a count of ten or more. This chain joins TRBV6-5 and TRBJ2-7; 7 bases fit TRBD1. This CDR3 comprises 12 residues. Per germline, CDR1 MNHEY and CDR2 SVGAGI. With V trimmed by 2 bases and J by 8 bases, 3 bases remained unmatched. CDR3 in DNA: TGTGCCAGCAGTTACACGGGACAGCAGCAGTACTTC. Its translation is CASSYTGQQQYF.

This chain connects TRBV5-5 to TRBJ2-2, with TRBD2 matching 8 bases. The V and J ends lost 1 base and 7 bases, in that order; junction bases with no gene match: 6. CDR3 size: 15 residues. The germline V gene has CDR1 SGHKS and CDR2 YYEKEE (reference sequence). The CDR3 loop reads CASSLRAGAVGELFF. CDR3 DNA: TGTGCCAGCAGCTTGAGAGCGGGAGCGGTCGGGGAGCTGTTTTTT.

This clonotype appeared many times. The DNA of the CDR3 is TGTGCCACCAGTCTGACAGGTCGAGCAGGGGAGACCCAGTACTTC. Protein sequence: CATSLTGRAGETQYF. The rearrangement links TRBV24-1 to TRBJ2-5; D may be TRBD1 (6 bases). The germline V gene encodes CDR1 KGHDR and CDR2 SFDVKD. The CDR3 spans 15 residues. Trimming cost V 6 bases and J 5 bases, with 18 bases left between them.

This clonotype came up many times. The chain couples TRBV12-3 or TRBV12-4 to TRBJ1-5, with D perhaps TRBD1 (5 bases). The CDR3 runs to 15 residues. The V and J ends lost 5 bases and 0 bases respectively, with 11 bases between them. Written as DNA, the CDR3 is TGTGCCAGCAGTAAGACAGCATATAGCAATCAGCCCCAGCATTTT. This encodes CASSKTAYSNQPQHF.

This clonotype appeared many times. The V and J genes are TRBV7-8 and TRBJ1-2; D is perhaps TRBD1 (6 bases). Deletions cut 1 base from V and 8 bases from J, with 17 bases between. Germline loops: CDR1 SGHVS, CDR2 FQNEAQ. The CDR3 consists of 15 residues. The CDR3 sequence is CASSLDLGQGRGYTF. CDR3 nucleotide sequence: TGTGCCAGCAGCTTAGACCTGGGCCAGGGGCGCGGCTACACCTTC.

In this sample, this clonotype turned up many times. The gene calls are TRBV28 and TRBJ2-5; TRBD1 aligns across 8 bases. This CDR3 is 11 amino acids long. From germline, CDR1 is MDHEN and CDR2 SYDVKM. V trimming: 5 bases; J trimming: 7 bases; junction bases outside the gene matches: 0. CDR3 region: CASSTGGTQYF. CDR3 bases: TGTGCCAGCAGTACAGGGGGGACCCAGTACTTC.

This clonotype was seen a few times. V gene TRBV6-1 combines with J gene TRBJ1-3; D remains ambiguous. The germline gives CDR1 MNHNS, CDR2 SASEGT. This CDR3 has 14 residues. V dropped 7 bases and J dropped 1 base, with 11 bases sitting between them. The CDR3 loop is CASTRDASGNTIYF. The CDR3 DNA reads as TGTGCCAGCACGAGGGATGCGTCTGGAAACACCATATATTTT.

This clonotype was found many times. V gene TRBV28 combines with J gene TRBJ2-7, with D perhaps TRBD2 (5 bases). The CDR3 consists of 14 residues. V shed 5 bases and J shed 3 bases, with 14 bases lying between them. CDR1 is MDHEN and CDR2 is SYDVKM in the germline V gene. The CDR3 region is CASSRQEVFYEQYF. The CDR3 region has the DNA TGTGCCAGCAGTCGCCAGGAGGTCTTCTACGAGCAGTACTTC.

V usage is TRBV20-1 and J usage is TRBJ1-2, with no clear D. Trimming shortened V by 5 bases and J by 0 bases, and 13 bases separated the two germline ends. The CDR3 contains 14 residues. Germline CDR1 reads DFQATT; CDR2 reads SNEGSKA (reference sequence). The CDR3 DNA reads TGCAGTGCTGAAAAGGAGGCGTCTAACTATGGCTACACCTTC. It translates to CSAEKEASNYGYTF.

This clonotype appeared many times. The V call is TRBV6-2 or TRBV6-3, the J call TRBJ1-1, with TRBD1 matching 7 bases. The CDR3 loop spans 18 amino acids. V shed 0 bases, J shed 3 bases, and the junction held 13 bases outside the gene matches. CDR1 is MNHEY, CDR2 SVGEGT, per germline. This CDR3 reads CASSYSMGRGYSDTEAFF. Here the CDR3 DNA reads TGTGCCAGCAGTTACTCGATGGGCAGGGGGTATTCGGACACTGAAGCTTTCTTT.

This clonotype was counted at least ten times. The chain links TRBV20-1 to TRBJ1-1; D is possibly TRBD1 (6 bases). V dropped 2 bases and J dropped 1 base, with 11 bases sitting between them. Germline V CDR1 and CDR2: DFQATT, SNEGSKA (reference sequence). The CDR3 length is 14 residues. The CDR3 loop reads CSARWDNRNTEAFF. The CDR3 DNA sequence: TGCAGTGCTAGATGGGACAACCGGAACACTGAAGCTTTCTTT.

The V gene is TRBV7-8, the J gene TRBJ2-5; D may be TRBD1 or TRBD2 (6 bases each). CDR1 and CDR2 (germline): SGHVS, FQNEAQ. V dropped 11 bases and J dropped 4 bases, with 20 bases sitting between them. The CDR3 extends over 14 amino acids. In DNA form, the CDR3 reads TGTGCCGGGGGGTGGGGGGCGGTCGGAGAGACCCAGTACTTC. Its translation: CAGGWGAVGETQYF.

The chain joins TRBV2 to TRBJ1-2; TRBD1 is a possible D gene (6 bases). The ends were cut back, 6 bases at V and 6 bases at J, with 14 bases in the middle. There are 13 residues in the CDR3. Germline CDR1 reads SNHLY; CDR2 reads FYNNEI. The CDR3 reads CASRISGGHGYTF. The CDR3 DNA follows: TGTGCCAGCAGGATCTCGGGGGGCCATGGCTACACCTTC.